The 6 T cell receptor beta chains below were found in one sample sequenced in a study of long-term antiretroviral therapy in people with HIV. Researchers ran immunoSEQ v3.0 at survey level. This table comes from immunoSEQ multiplex PCR, and its TCRdb copy is limited to in-frame clones, with some not included. This sample carries some 22,000 clones, 86% of them seen once, and the ten largest clones take about 4.5%. The sequencing here drew on unsorted PBMCs, taken 1.3 years after starting antiretroviral therapy. The source of these receptors is a man between 60 and 75 years old with HIV.

The chain employs TRBV30 and TRBJ2-5; maybe TRBD2 (7 bases). Germline CDR1 is GTSNPN and CDR2 is SVGIG (reference sequence). V gave up 0 bases and J gave up 6 bases, with 32 bases separating them. This CDR3 has 20 residues. In DNA form, the CDR3 reads TGTGCCTGGAGTGTAAAGGGAGGGTACCACCCTAGGGTGGGGGGCCAGACCCAGTACTTC. It encodes CAWSVKGGYHPRVGGQTQYF.

The CDR3 bases are TGTGCCAGCAGCTCCCTCGGTGACAGTCCTAATGAAAAACTGTTTTTT. Translation gives CASSSLGDSPNEKLFF. The J gene is TRBJ1-4, the V gene TRBV7-9, with D tentatively TRBD1 (5 bases). Germline V lookup: CDR1 SEHNR, CDR2 FQNEAQ (reference sequence). V was trimmed by 4 bases and J by 3 bases, leaving 15 bases between them. CDR3 size: 16 residues.

The rearrangement uses TRBV18 and TRBJ1-1; D perhaps matches TRBD1 (5 bases). The V gene lost 8 bases and the J gene lost 5 bases, with 21 bases spanning the gap. This CDR3 comprises 15 residues. Germline CDR1 reads KGHSH; CDR2 reads LQKENI. For the CDR3, the DNA is TGTGCCAGCCGAGCAGGTTCCAGGGCGGGAACTGAAGCTTTCTTT. This encodes CASRAGSRAGTEAFF.

This sequence joins TRBV30 and TRBJ1-2, with TRBD1 as a possible D gene (5 bases). The CDR3 runs 14 residues. Trimming took off 5 bases at V and 1 base at J, with 14 bases between the two ends. Germline V gene data show CDR1 as GTSNPN and CDR2 as SVGIG (reference sequence). Here the CDR3 DNA reads TGTGCCTGGTCCGGGGCCCAGAGTAACTATGGCTACACCTTC. It encodes CAWSGAQSNYGYTF.

The chain joins TRBV7-9 to TRBJ2-4; 7 bases align to TRBD1. From germline, CDR1 is SEHNR and CDR2 FQNEAQ (reference sequence). After removal of 4 bases from V and 0 bases from J, the junction contained 6 bases not matched to a gene. The CDR3 loop spans 16 amino acids. The CDR3 sequence: CASSSWDRLAKNIQYF. CDR3 in DNA: TGTGCCAGCAGCTCATGGGACAGACTAGCCAAAAACATTCAGTACTTC.

The V and J genes are TRBV5-1 and TRBJ2-5; D may be TRBD2 (5 bases). The germline gives CDR1 SGHRS, CDR2 YFSETQ. CDR3 length: 14 residues. Trimming took 0 bases from V and 5 from J, leaving 11 bases between them. The CDR3 nucleotides are TGCGCCAGCAGCTTGGACACTCGCGGGGAGACCCAGTACTTC. Translating gives CASSLDTRGETQYF.